The present T cell receptor beta chain was sequenced within a study of blood T cell repertoires in COVID-19. Study background: The United States, Italy and Spain supplied acute and convalescent COVID-19 samples. PBMCs, B-cell-depleted T cells, or T cells were the source of the cDNA or gDNA that made up the material.

Per the original data handling: Nucleated cell counts were estimated from reference gene primer amplification. Some clones are missing from TCRdb's copy, which holds only in-frame ones; the method was immunoSEQ multiplex PCR. The V and J calls and clone size were taken over from that table, and D and trimming were inferred from the DNA. The table lists roughly 260,000 clones, 70% to 90% of them singletons. This clone has a single count. CDR1 is SGDLS, CDR2 YYNGEE, per germline. The length of the CDR3 is 15 residues. V lost 4 bases to trimming and J lost 1 base, with 14 bases between them. The source of this sequence is a woman aged 50 to 60 with acute or convalescent COVID-19. The gene calls are TRBV9 and TRBJ1-1; TRBD1 is a possible D gene (5 bases). The sample taken for sequencing was peripheral blood. The CDR3 is CASSRGGVGNTEAFF. CDR3 bases: TGTGCCAGCAGCCGGGGGGGAGTAGGGAACACTGAAGCTTTCTTT.